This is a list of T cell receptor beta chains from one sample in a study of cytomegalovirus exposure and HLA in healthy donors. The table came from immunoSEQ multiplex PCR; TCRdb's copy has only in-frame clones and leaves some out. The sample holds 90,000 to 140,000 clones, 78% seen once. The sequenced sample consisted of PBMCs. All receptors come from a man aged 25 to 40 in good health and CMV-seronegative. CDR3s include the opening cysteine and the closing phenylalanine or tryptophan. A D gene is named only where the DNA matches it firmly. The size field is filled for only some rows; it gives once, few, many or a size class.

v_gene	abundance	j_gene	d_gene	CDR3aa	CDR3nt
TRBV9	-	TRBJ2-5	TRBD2	CASSVAWGGETQYF	TGTGCCAGCAGCGTAGCTTGGGGGGGGGAGACCCAGTACTTC
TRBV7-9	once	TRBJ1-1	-	CASSPMWGVLGNTEAFF	TGTGCCAGCAGCCCTATGTGGGGGGTCCTTGGGAACACTGAAGCTTTCTTT
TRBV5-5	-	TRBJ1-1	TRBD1	CASSSGQGSTEAFF	TGTGCCAGCAGCTCCGGACAGGGGAGCACTGAAGCTTTCTTT
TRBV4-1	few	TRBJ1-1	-	CASSQEGALGTEAFF	TGCGCCAGCAGCCAAGAAGGGGCATTGGGGACTGAAGCTTTCTTT
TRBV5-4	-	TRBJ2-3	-	CASSQRLAATGADTQYF	TGTGCCAGCAGCCAGAGACTGGCCGCGACCGGCGCGGATACGCAGTATTTT
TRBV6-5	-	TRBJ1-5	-	CASSPRWSEPQHF	TGTGCCAGCAGCCCTAGGTGGAGTGAGCCCCAGCATTTT
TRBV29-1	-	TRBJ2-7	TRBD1	CSVIGQGAYEQYF	TGCAGCGTGATAGGACAGGGGGCCTACGAGCAGTACTTC
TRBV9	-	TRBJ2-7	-	CASSGSSAPGYEQYF	TGTGCCAGCAGCGGCTCTAGCGCCCCGGGGTACGAGCAGTACTTC
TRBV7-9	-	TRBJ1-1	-	CASWSRETAEAFF	TGTGCCAGCTGGTCGAGGGAGACCGCTGAAGCTTTCTTT
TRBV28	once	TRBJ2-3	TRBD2	CASSSGLAGSTDTQYF	TGTGCCAGCAGTTCAGGACTAGCGGGGAGCACAGATACGCAGTATTTT
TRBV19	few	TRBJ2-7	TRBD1	CASSHGQGINEQYF	TGTGCCAGTAGCCATGGACAGGGGATAAACGAGCAGTACTTC
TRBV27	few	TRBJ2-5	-	CASSRGTQETQYF	TGTGCCAGCAGTCGAGGCACCCAAGAGACCCAGTACTTC
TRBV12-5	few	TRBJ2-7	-	CASGLDIYEQYF	TGTGCTAGTGGTTTGGACATCTACGAGCAGTACTTC
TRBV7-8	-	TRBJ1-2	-	CASSRARVGYTF	TGTGCCAGCAGCCGAGCGCGGGTTGGCTACACCTTC
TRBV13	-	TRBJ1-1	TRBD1	CASSTSPWTGEYTEAFF	TGTGCCAGCAGCACAAGTCCTTGGACAGGGGAATACACTGAAGCTTTCTTT
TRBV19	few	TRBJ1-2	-	CASSIETGNFYGYTF	TGTGCCAGTAGTATAGAAACAGGCAACTTCTATGGCTACACCTTC
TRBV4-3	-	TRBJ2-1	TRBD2	CASSRLTSANNEQFF	TGCGCCAGCAGCCGTTTGACTAGCGCGAACAATGAGCAGTTCTTC
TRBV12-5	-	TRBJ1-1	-	CASGLASGNTEAFF	TGTGCTAGTGGTTTGGCCTCAGGGAACACTGAAGCTTTCTTT
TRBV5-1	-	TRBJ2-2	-	CASSHQTGFKPGELFF	TGCGCCAGCAGCCACCAAACAGGGTTCAAGCCCGGGGAGCTGTTTTTT
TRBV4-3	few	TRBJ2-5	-	CASSQDRTYQETQYF	TGCGCCAGCAGCCAAGACAGGACTTACCAAGAGACCCAGTACTTC
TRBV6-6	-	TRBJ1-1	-	CASSYQGLNTEAFF	TGTGCCAGCAGTTACCAGGGTCTGAACACTGAAGCTTTCTTT
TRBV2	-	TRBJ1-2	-	CASSLGPSGYTF	TGTGCCAGCAGTCTGGGCCCCTCTGGCTACACCTTC
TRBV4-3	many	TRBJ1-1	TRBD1	CASSREQGVNTEAFF	TGCGCCAGCAGCCGGGAACAGGGGGTAAACACTGAAGCTTTCTTT
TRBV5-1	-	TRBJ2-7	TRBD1	CASSGGTGPGSEQYF	TGCGCCAGCAGCGGCGGGACAGGGCCCGGGAGCGAGCAGTACTTC
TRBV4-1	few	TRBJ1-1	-	CASSQFQGGTEAFF	TGCGCCAGCAGCCAATTTCAGGGAGGGACTGAAGCTTTCTTT
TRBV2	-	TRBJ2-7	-	CASGSNGDEQYF	TGTGCCAGCGGAAGTAACGGGGACGAGCAGTACTTC
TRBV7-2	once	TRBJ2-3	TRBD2	CASSLVLAGDKFTDTQYF	TGTGCCAGCAGCTTAGTCCTAGCGGGGGACAAATTCACAGATACGCAGTATTTT
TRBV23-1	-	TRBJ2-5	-	CASSHWGERETQYF	TGCGCCAGCAGTCATTGGGGAGAGAGAGAGACCCAGTACTTC
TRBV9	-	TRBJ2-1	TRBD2	CASSRGGVLAGYNEQFF	TGTGCCAGCAGCCGGGGAGGCGTGCTAGCGGGGTACAATGAGCAGTTCTTC
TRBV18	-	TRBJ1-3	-	CASSPRQLKSGNTIYF	TGTGCCAGCTCACCCCGACAGTTGAAGTCTGGAAACACCATATATTTT
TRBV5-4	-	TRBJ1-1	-	CASSPAPGDTEAFF	TGTGCCAGCAGCCCCGCCCCGGGGGACACTGAAGCTTTCTTT
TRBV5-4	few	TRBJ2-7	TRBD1	CASSSGQGAWEQYF	TGTGCCAGCAGCTCAGGACAGGGGGCGTGGGAGCAGTACTTC
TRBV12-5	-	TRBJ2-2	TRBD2	CASASNRGVPGELFF	TGTGCTAGTGCCTCTAATCGGGGGGTACCCGGGGAGCTGTTTTTT
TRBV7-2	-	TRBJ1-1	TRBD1	CASSLFQGANTEAFF	TGTGCCAGCAGCTTATTTCAGGGGGCGAACACTGAAGCTTTCTTT
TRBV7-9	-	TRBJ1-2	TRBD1	CASLTTGGTNYGYTF	TGTGCCAGCCTAACGACAGGGGGAACTAACTATGGCTACACCTTC
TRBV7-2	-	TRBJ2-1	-	CASGADPYNEQFF	TGTGCCTCTGGGGCGGACCCATACAATGAGCAGTTCTTC
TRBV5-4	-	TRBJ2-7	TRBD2	CASSGAGSGSYEQYF	TGTGCCAGCAGCGGGGCGGGTAGCGGGAGTTACGAGCAGTACTTC
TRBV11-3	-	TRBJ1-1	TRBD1	CASSPQDRVDEAFF	TGTGCCAGCAGCCCACAGGACAGGGTGGATGAAGCTTTCTTT
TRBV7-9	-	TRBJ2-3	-	CASSFTGRILTDTQYF	TGTGCCAGCAGCTTTACAGGGAGAATTTTGACAGATACGCAGTATTTT
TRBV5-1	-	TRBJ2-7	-	CASSWDTSRFYEQYF	TGCGCCAGCAGCTGGGACACCAGTAGGTTCTACGAGCAGTACTTC
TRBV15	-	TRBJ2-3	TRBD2	CATSRRLAETDTQYF	TGTGCCACCAGCAGGAGACTAGCGGAAACAGATACGCAGTATTTT